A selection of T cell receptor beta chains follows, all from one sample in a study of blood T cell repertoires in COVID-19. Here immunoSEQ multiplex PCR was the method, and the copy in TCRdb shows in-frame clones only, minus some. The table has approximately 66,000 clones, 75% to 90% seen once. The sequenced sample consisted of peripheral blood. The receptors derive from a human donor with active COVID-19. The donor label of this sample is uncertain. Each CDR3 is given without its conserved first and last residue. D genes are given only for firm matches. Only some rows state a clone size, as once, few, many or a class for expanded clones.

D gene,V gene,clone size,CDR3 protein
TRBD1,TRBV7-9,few,ASSSLTGRGYT
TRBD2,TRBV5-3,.,ARSLGTSGQETQY
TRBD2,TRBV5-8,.,ASSLTGTSGGSNEQF
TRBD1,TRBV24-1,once,ATSADRGSIAGANVLT
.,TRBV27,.,ASSGDNEQF
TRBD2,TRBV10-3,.,AIRGTSGRGGGEQY
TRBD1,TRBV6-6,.,ASSPLIPGQGVQTPWGNIQY
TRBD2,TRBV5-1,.,ASSLASGGYYEQY
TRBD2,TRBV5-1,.,ASSLGPSGTHNEQF
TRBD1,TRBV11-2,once,ASSSGQGSEAF
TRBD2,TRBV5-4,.,ASSLVSGGVQY
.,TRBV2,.,ASSDLPGWVTDTQY
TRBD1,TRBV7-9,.,ASIRDRGQTDTQY
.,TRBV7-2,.,ASSFPERVDEQF
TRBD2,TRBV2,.,ASSFGLAGGTSGELF
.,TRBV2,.,ASTLATSYNEQF
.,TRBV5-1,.,ASSLASFNTYEQY
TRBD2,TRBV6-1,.,ASSAVRLAGLGGELF
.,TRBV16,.,ASSRRFDEQY
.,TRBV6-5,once,ASASEGNQPQH
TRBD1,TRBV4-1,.,ASSQQTGTGGSTGELF
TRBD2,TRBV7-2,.,ASSAPGRGDTDTQY
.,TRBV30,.,AWSPGLTFQETQY
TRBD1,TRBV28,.,ASRPETGGPDTQY
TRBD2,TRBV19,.,ASGLGSGSWTDTQY
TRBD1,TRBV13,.,ASSFGTGGSYEQY
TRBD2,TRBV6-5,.,ASSKEAGGRHTQY
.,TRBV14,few,ASSQDAGINTGELF
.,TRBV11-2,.,ASSFLTVDYEQY
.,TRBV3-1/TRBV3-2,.,ASSQVSRGEAF
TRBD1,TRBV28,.,ASSTWTGQVSEQY
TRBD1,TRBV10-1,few,ASSEDRTGGYEQY
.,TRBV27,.,ASSFGWQETQY
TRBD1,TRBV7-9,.,ASSPPWTGNYGYT
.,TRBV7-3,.,ASSLGPRDTQY
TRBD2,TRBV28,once,ASSFFVGLAGGSYEQY
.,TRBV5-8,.,ASSLVIGLGLLHNEQF
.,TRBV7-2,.,ASSLGASGGYT
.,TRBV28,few,ASSLMARFYLEQY
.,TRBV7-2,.,ASSPKINRHYEQY
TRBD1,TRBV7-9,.,ASSITGVNEQF
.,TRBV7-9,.,ASSGGGGNQPQH
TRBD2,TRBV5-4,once,ASTSTSGRYNEQF